This T cell receptor (beta chain) stems from a study of technical replicates of blood from four donors. Data came from immunoSEQ multiplex PCR; TCRdb stores just in-frame clones and leaves some out. The sample yields approximately 85,000 clones, roughly nine tenths seen once. The germline CDR1 and CDR2 sequences are SGHTA and FQGNSA. Trimming shortened V by 3 bases and J by 7 bases, and 10 bases separated the two germline ends. The CDR3 totals 12 residues. The TCR sequence derives from a human donor in good health. V is TRBV7-2 and J is TRBJ2-7, with TRBD2 as a possible D gene (6 bases). Sequenced material: T cells isolated from PBMCs. The CDR3 coding sequence is TGTGCCAGCAGCTTCCCGGCGGGAGAGCAGTACTTC. Protein: CASSFPAGEQYF.